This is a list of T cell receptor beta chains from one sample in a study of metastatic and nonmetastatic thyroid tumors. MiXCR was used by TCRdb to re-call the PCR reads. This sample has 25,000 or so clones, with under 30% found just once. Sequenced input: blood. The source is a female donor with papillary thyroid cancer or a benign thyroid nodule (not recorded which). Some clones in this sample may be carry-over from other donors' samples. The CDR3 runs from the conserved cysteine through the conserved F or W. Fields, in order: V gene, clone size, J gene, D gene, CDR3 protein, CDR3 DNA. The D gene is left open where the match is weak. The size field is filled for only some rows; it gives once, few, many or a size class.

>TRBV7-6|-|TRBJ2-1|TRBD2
CASSPGLAGGSNEQFF
TGTGCCAGCAGCCCAGGCCTAGCGGGAGGGTCGAATGAGCAGTTCTTC
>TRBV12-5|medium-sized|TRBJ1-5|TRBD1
CASGIDRARGGGNQPQHF
TGTGCTAGTGGCATCGACAGGGCCCGGGGGGGTGGCAATCAGCCCCAGCATTTT
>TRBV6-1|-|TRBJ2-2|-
CASKVAAANTGELFF
TGTGCCAGCAAAGTAGCGGCTGCGAACACCGGGGAGCTGTTTTTT
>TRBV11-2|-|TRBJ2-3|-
CASSETGSGTDTQYF
TGTGCCAGCAGTGAGACGGGGTCTGGCACAGATACGCAGTATTTT
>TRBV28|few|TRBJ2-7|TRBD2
CASSLLLAGQTYSSYEQYF
TGTGCCAGCAGCTTATTACTAGCGGGACAGACTTACAGCTCCTACGAGCAGTACTTC
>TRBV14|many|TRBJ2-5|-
CASSPDSYVLETQYF
TGTGCCAGCAGCCCAGACAGCTATGTCCTAGAGACCCAGTACTTC
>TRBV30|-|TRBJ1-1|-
CAWLKPNTGRSAAFF
TGTGCCTGGCTCAAACCCAATACAGGGAGGAGTGCAGCTTTCTTT
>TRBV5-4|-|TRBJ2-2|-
CASSLGSDIGELFF
TGTGCCAGCAGCTTGGGATCCGACATCGGGGAGCTGTTTTTT
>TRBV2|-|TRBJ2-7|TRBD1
CASRGQGFGLDEQYF
TGTGCCAGCAGGGGACAGGGGTTCGGACTGGACGAGCAGTACTTC
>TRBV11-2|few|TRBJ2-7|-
CASSPGVSGYEQYF
TGTGCCAGCAGCCCGGGGGTCTCAGGCTACGAGCAGTACTTC
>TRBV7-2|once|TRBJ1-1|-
CASSFTARMVTEAFF
TGTGCCAGCAGCTTCACGGCCCGGATGGTGACTGAAGCTTTCTTT
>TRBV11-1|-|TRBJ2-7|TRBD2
CASSPGTSGENYEQYF
TGTGCCAGCAGCCCTGGGACTAGCGGTGAGAACTACGAGCAGTACTTC
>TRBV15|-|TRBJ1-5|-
CATSRAAGPNQPQHF
TGTGCCACCAGCAGAGCCGCGGGGCCCAATCAGCCCCAGCATTTT
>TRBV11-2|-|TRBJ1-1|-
CASSLGYRLTGTEAFF
TGTGCCAGCAGCTTAGGGTATCGCCTAACGGGCACTGAAGCTTTCTTT
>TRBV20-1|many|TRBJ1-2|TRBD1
CSAGQGANYGYTF
TGCAGTGCCGGACAGGGAGCTAACTATGGCTACACCTTC
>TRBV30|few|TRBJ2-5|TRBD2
CAWSVGRAETQYF
TGTGCCTGGAGTGTCGGGAGGGCCGAGACCCAGTACTTC
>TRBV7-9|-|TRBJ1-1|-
CASSLFDGGWDEAFF
TGTGCCAGCAGCTTATTTGACGGGGGCTGGGATGAAGCTTTCTTT
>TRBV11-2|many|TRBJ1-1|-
CASRQTIWRGTEAFF
TGTGCCAGCAGACAGACGATTTGGAGGGGCACTGAAGCTTTCTTT